The clone carrying this T cell receptor beta chain came up a few times. Its antigen is undetermined. This specimen belongs to a study of Graves' ophthalmopathy and Graves' hyperthyroidism. Study-level results: It was with about 68% sensitivity and around 72% specificity that the model predicted ophthalmopathy progression. Ophthalmopathy versus stable hyperthyroidism: 13-signature model gave under 90% sensitivity, roughly 81% specificity.

Using RNA transcripts, the TCR beta CDR3 regions were amplified. RT-PCR with HTBI primers came first, then second-round multiplex PCR. Each CDR3 protein gets one entry after TCRdb re-called the multiplex PCR reads with MiXCR. The sample has 450,000 or so distinct CDR3 sequences, about an eighth seen once. Trimming pared 8 bases from V and 0 bases from J, leaving 13 bases between. Germline assignment: CDR1 MNHNS and CDR2 SASEGT. The CDR3 extends over 14 amino acids. The specimen was blood. This TCR was sampled from a woman in her 30s with Graves' ophthalmopathy. The chain has TRBV6-1 and TRBJ1-1; no reliable D call. The CDR3 DNA follows: TGTGCCAGCCGTCCGGATTCTGTGAACACTGAAGCTTTCTTT. Translating it yields CASRPDSVNTEAFF.